This note documents a single T cell receptor (beta chain) sequence. Its antigen is undetermined. Viral peptide pools were used in the ViraFEST assay to expand antigen-specific CD4+ T cells, and sequencing came afterward. Cultured cells yielded isolated CD4+ T cells after 10 to 11 days. The participants, recipients of two vaccine doses, got either BNT162b2 or mRNA-1273. The culture medium for two million PBMC per well included 10 IU/ml IL-2 and about 9.9 ug/ml peptides. Sequencing was performed with immunoSEQ multiplex PCR; in TCRdb, only in-frame clones are kept and a portion is missing. The sample lists 25,000 to 35,000 clones, roughly 80% occurring once. This entry is derived from a study of vaccination effects on CD4 cells after COVID-19. Study information: It was a median of 72 days after the second dose that post-vaccine samples were obtained. The study, taken as a whole, reports: Clones of infection and vaccine origin contracted markedly late after vaccination. Few convalescent patients were studied, and early post-infection samples were lacking.

V lost 5 bases, J lost 5 bases, and 13 bases stayed unmatched. Germline loops: CDR1 MNHNY, CDR2 SVGAGI (reference sequence). The CDR3 is 16 residues long. Sequenced here: CD4+ T cells from PBMCs cultured with HCoV-NL63 spike peptides, sampled after COVID-19 vaccination. This sequence originates from a human donor who received a COVID-19 vaccine. Some clones in this sample may be carry-over from other donors' samples. This chain links TRBV6-6 with TRBJ2-7; 9 bases match TRBD1. In DNA form, the CDR3 reads TGTGCCAGCAGTGGACCGGGACAGGGTTCTAACAACGAGCAGTACGTC. It specifies CASSGPGQGSNNEQYV.